These T cell receptor beta chains were read from a single sample in a study of CD8 T cells in Susac syndrome. One entry per CDR3 protein results from TCRdb running MiXCR on the immunoSEQ multiplex PCR reads. The table lists roughly 400,000 distinct CDR3 sequences, more than 70% of them singletons, with under 0.15% in the top ten. Sequenced: CD8+ T cells from PBMCs. These receptors came from a human donor with multiple sclerosis. The CDR3 runs from the conserved cysteine through the conserved F or W. Fields, in order: clone size, J gene, D gene, V gene, CDR3 length, CDR3 DNA, CDR3 protein. A D gene is named only where the DNA matches it firmly. Size is omitted from some rows. Given values are once, few, many or a class for expanded clones.

size: .
J: TRBJ1-1
D: .
V: TRBV2
length: 16
DNA: TGTGCCAGCAGTGATAGACAGGCGACAGAGAACACTGAAGCTTTCTTT
CDR3: CASSDRQATENTEAFF

size: .
J: TRBJ2-1
D: .
V: TRBV27
length: 13
DNA: TGTGCCAGCAGTCGAAGCTCCTACAATGAGCGGTTCTTC
CDR3: CASSRSSYNERFF

size: .
J: TRBJ2-1
D: .
V: TRBV7-3
length: 13
DNA: TGTGCCAGCAGCTTATATACAGACAATGAGCAGTTCTTC
CDR3: CASSLYTDNEQFF

size: .
J: TRBJ1-1
D: .
V: TRBV19
length: 14
DNA: TGTGCCAGTAGTATAGATCTGCACAGGGCTGAAGCTTTCTTT
CDR3: CASSIDLHRAEAFF

size: .
J: TRBJ2-7
D: .
V: TRBV28
length: 14
DNA: TGTGCCAGCACCTACAGGAGGGCGGGACACGAGCAGTACTTC
CDR3: CASTYRRAGHEQYF

size: .
J: TRBJ2-2
D: .
V: TRBV3-1
length: 17
DNA: TGTGCCAGCAGCCAAGAGCTACATCAGAAGGACACCGGGGAGCTGTTTTTT
CDR3: CASSQELHQKDTGELFF

size: once
J: TRBJ1-4
D: TRBD1
V: TRBV6-5
length: 14
DNA: TGTGCCAGCAGTTACGGGCAGGGGGATGAAAAACTGTTTTTT
CDR3: CASSYGQGDEKLFF

size: .
J: TRBJ1-1
D: TRBD1
V: TRBV4-2
length: 16
DNA: TGTGCCAGCAGCGTAACCCCGGGACAGGGGGAAACTGAAGCTTTCTTT
CDR3: CASSVTPGQGETEAFF

size: few
J: TRBJ2-2
D: .
V: TRBV6-2/TRBV6-3
length: 13
DNA: TGTGCCAGCAGTTACCGGGTTACCGGGGAGCTGTTTTTT
CDR3: CASSYRVTGELFF

size: .
J: TRBJ2-7
D: .
V: TRBV5-6
length: 13
DNA: TGTGCCAGCAGTTTAAAAAACGTCCTGGAGCAGTACTTC
CDR3: CASSLKNVLEQYF

size: .
J: TRBJ1-1
D: .
V: TRBV2
length: 14
DNA: TGTGCCAGGGACGGACAATTGGGTTACACTGAAGCTTTCTTT
CDR3: CARDGQLGYTEAFF

size: few
J: TRBJ1-1
D: .
V: TRBV6-5
length: 11
DNA: TGTGCCAGCAGTTACCGGGACGAAGCTTTCTTT
CDR3: CASSYRDEAFF

size: .
J: TRBJ2-2
D: TRBD1
V: TRBV10-3
length: 15
DNA: TGTGCCATCAGTGACGGGACAGAAAACACCGGGGAGCTGTTTTTT
CDR3: CAISDGTENTGELFF

size: once
J: TRBJ2-2
D: .
V: TRBV20-1
length: 11
DNA: TGCAGTGCTCTGAGCCACGGGGAGCTGTTTTTT
CDR3: CSALSHGELFF

size: once
J: TRBJ2-7
D: .
V: TRBV30
length: 13
DNA: TGTGCCACCATATCTAGCGTTTCCTACGAGCAGTACTTC
CDR3: CATISSVSYEQYF

size: .
J: TRBJ2-1
D: TRBD2
V: TRBV3-1
length: 16
DNA: TGTGCCAGCAGCCAAGAAGCGGGGGGCCGCGGCAATGAGCAGTTCTTC
CDR3: CASSQEAGGRGNEQFF

size: .
J: TRBJ2-2
D: .
V: TRBV27
length: 15
DNA: TGTGCCAGCAGTTTCCTGGGGGGCGCGAGCGGGGAGCTGTTTTTT
CDR3: CASSFLGGASGELFF

size: .
J: TRBJ2-1
D: .
V: TRBV20-1
length: 15
DNA: TGCAGTGTGGAAGGCGCGGTGGGGCACTACAATGAGCAGTTCTTC
CDR3: CSVEGAVGHYNEQFF

size: once
J: TRBJ2-4
D: .
V: TRBV4-1
length: 15
DNA: TGCGCCAGCAGCCAAGATGTTCGGGGACTGAACATTCAGTACTTC
CDR3: CASSQDVRGLNIQYF

size: .
J: TRBJ2-4
D: TRBD2
V: TRBV3-1
length: 15
DNA: TGTGCCAGCAGCCAAGATGGCGGGGGGAAAAACATTCAGTACTTC
CDR3: CASSQDGGGKNIQYF

size: .
J: TRBJ2-7
D: TRBD1
V: TRBV3-1
length: 15
DNA: TGTGCCAGCAGCCAGGAAGGGGGCGGATCTGGCGAGCAGTACTTC
CDR3: CASSQEGGGSGEQYF

size: .
J: TRBJ2-1
D: TRBD1
V: TRBV28
length: 13
DNA: TGTGCCAGCAGGATGACAGGGGAATATGAGCAGTTCTTC
CDR3: CASRMTGEYEQFF

size: .
J: TRBJ1-5
D: .
V: TRBV19
length: 16
DNA: TGTGCCAGTAGTACCCCTCCGCAGGGACGTACTCAGCCCCAGCATTTT
CDR3: CASSTPPQGRTQPQHF

size: .
J: TRBJ2-7
D: TRBD2
V: TRBV5-1
length: 15
DNA: TGCGCCAACAGCTTGGAGGGTAGCGGGAGCTACGAGCAGTACTTC
CDR3: CANSLEGSGSYEQYF

size: .
J: TRBJ2-3
D: TRBD1
V: TRBV28
length: 16
DNA: TGTGCCAGCAGTTCTAGGGACAGGGATTTTACAGATACGCAGTATTTT
CDR3: CASSSRDRDFTDTQYF

size: .
J: TRBJ2-7
D: .
V: TRBV12-3/TRBV12-4
length: 12
DNA: TGTGCCAGCAGTTTAGAGTACTACGAGCAGTACTTC
CDR3: CASSLEYYEQYF

size: .
J: TRBJ1-2
D: .
V: TRBV7-3
length: 13
DNA: TGTGCCAGCAGCTCAACAGCGGGCTATGGCTACACCTTC
CDR3: CASSSTAGYGYTF

size: .
J: TRBJ1-1
D: .
V: TRBV5-1
length: 16
DNA: TGCGCCAGCAGCTTGGAAAGGCTCTTGGGAAAAGGTGAAGCTTTCTTT
CDR3: CASSLERLLGKGEAFF

size: .
J: TRBJ1-6
D: TRBD1
V: TRBV4-1
length: 15
DNA: TGCGCCAGCAGCCAAGGAGGGGGCGAAAATTCACCCCTCCACTTT
CDR3: CASSQGGGENSPLHF

size: .
J: TRBJ1-1
D: .
V: TRBV30
length: 13
DNA: TGTGCCTGGAGTGTACTGGTGAACACTGAAGCTTTCTTT
CDR3: CAWSVLVNTEAFF

size: .
J: TRBJ2-3
D: TRBD2
V: TRBV29-1
length: 18
DNA: TGCAGCATTGAAGATCCCAGCGGGGGGGCCGTGAGCACAGATACGCAGTATTTT
CDR3: CSIEDPSGGAVSTDTQYF

size: .
J: TRBJ2-1
D: .
V: TRBV12-3/TRBV12-4
length: 13
DNA: TGTGCCAGCAACCAGGACGGGGACAATGAGCAGTTCTTC
CDR3: CASNQDGDNEQFF

size: few
J: TRBJ1-2
D: .
V: TRBV6-1
length: 14
DNA: TGTGCCAGCAGTCTACAGGGAGAGTTGGATGGCTACACCTTC
CDR3: CASSLQGELDGYTF

size: .
J: TRBJ2-7
D: TRBD2
V: TRBV2
length: 14
DNA: TGTGCCAGCAGGGAACTAGCGGCGGTCTACGAGCAGTACTTC
CDR3: CASRELAAVYEQYF

size: once
J: TRBJ1-1
D: .
V: TRBV14
length: 14
DNA: TGTGCCAGCAGCCAAGCGGCAGGGAAGACTGAAGCTTTCTTT
CDR3: CASSQAAGKTEAFF

size: few
J: TRBJ2-7
D: .
V: TRBV5-1
length: 13
DNA: TGCGCCAGCCGGGCGGGGTTTCTATACGAGCAGTACTTC
CDR3: CASRAGFLYEQYF

size: .
J: TRBJ2-7
D: TRBD2
V: TRBV29-1
length: 13
DNA: TGCAGCGTACTGGGACTAGCGGGCCTAGAGCAGTACTTC
CDR3: CSVLGLAGLEQYF

size: .
J: TRBJ1-1
D: .
V: TRBV18
length: 15
DNA: TGTGCCAGCTCACCTCACGGGACAATGAACACTGAAGCTTTCTTT
CDR3: CASSPHGTMNTEAFF

size: .
J: TRBJ2-3
D: TRBD2
V: TRBV7-9
length: 16
DNA: TGTGCCAGCAGCAGAACCGGGACTAGCGACCCAGATACGCAGTATTTT
CDR3: CASSRTGTSDPDTQYF

size: .
J: TRBJ2-7
D: .
V: TRBV27
length: 15
DNA: TGTGCCAGCAGTTTATCGAGCGCAGGGGTTCACGAGCAGTACTTC
CDR3: CASSLSSAGVHEQYF

size: .
J: TRBJ2-3
D: TRBD2
V: TRBV27
length: 14
DNA: TGTGCCAGCAGTACTAGCGCATTCACAGATACGCAGTATTTT
CDR3: CASSTSAFTDTQYF

size: .
J: TRBJ2-5
D: .
V: TRBV7-6
length: 15
DNA: TGTGCCAGCAGCTTAGGCAGTTCTACCCAAGAGACCCAGTACTTC
CDR3: CASSLGSSTQETQYF

size: .
J: TRBJ1-1
D: .
V: TRBV2
length: 13
DNA: TGTGCCAGCAGTTCTCAGATGAACACTGAAGCTTTCTTT
CDR3: CASSSQMNTEAFF

size: .
J: TRBJ2-7
D: .
V: TRBV5-5
length: 14
DNA: TGTGCCAGCAGCTTAACCCCTGGTCCTTACGAGCAGTACTTC
CDR3: CASSLTPGPYEQYF

size: .
J: TRBJ1-1
D: TRBD1
V: TRBV4-1
length: 15
DNA: TGCGCCAGCAGCCAAGAAGACAGGGACTACACTGAAGCTTTCTTT
CDR3: CASSQEDRDYTEAFF

size: .
J: TRBJ1-2
D: .
V: TRBV5-4
length: 14
DNA: TGTGCCAGCAGCTTAGACGGGGGAAACTATGGCTACACCTTC
CDR3: CASSLDGGNYGYTF

size: .
J: TRBJ2-5
D: .
V: TRBV27
length: 16
DNA: TGTGCCAGCAGGATGGTTAGCGGAGCTTACCAAGAGACCCAGTACTTC
CDR3: CASRMVSGAYQETQYF

size: .
J: TRBJ1-5
D: TRBD1
V: TRBV2
length: 18
DNA: TGTGCCAGCAGTATCTACCAGACAGGGCCGTCTTTCAATCAGCCCCAGCATTTT
CDR3: CASSIYQTGPSFNQPQHF

size: .
J: TRBJ2-5
D: .
V: TRBV9
length: 13
DNA: TGTGCCAGCAGCGCTGAGAGCCAAGAGACCCAGTACTTC
CDR3: CASSAESQETQYF

size: .
J: TRBJ1-1
D: .
V: TRBV3-1
length: 15
DNA: TGTGCCAGCAGCCAAGCGAGCGGGGCGAACACTGAAGCTTTCTTT
CDR3: CASSQASGANTEAFF

size: once
J: TRBJ2-5
D: .
V: TRBV12-3/TRBV12-4
length: 16
DNA: TGTGCCAGCAGTGGGGCAGCCGACACGTACCAAGAGACCCAGTACTTC
CDR3: CASSGAADTYQETQYF

size: .
J: TRBJ1-1
D: .
V: TRBV4-1
length: 15
DNA: TGCGCCAGCAGCCAAGAACCCGCAGTTATCACTGAAGCTTTCTTT
CDR3: CASSQEPAVITEAFF

size: .
J: TRBJ1-1
D: .
V: TRBV6-2/TRBV6-3
length: 13
DNA: TGTGCCAGCAGTTATCAGTCGCCGGCTGAAGCTTTCTTT
CDR3: CASSYQSPAEAFF

size: once
J: TRBJ2-5
D: TRBD2
V: TRBV4-1
length: 15
DNA: TGCGCCAGCAGCCAAGTAGAGCGGGGGATAGAGACCCAGTACTTC
CDR3: CASSQVERGIETQYF